The clone carrying this TCR beta chain was recorded only once. Its antigen is not identified. The CDR3 has 16 residues. Germline V gene data show CDR1 as SGHAT and CDR2 as FQNNGV. V lost 5 bases to trimming and J lost 3 bases, with 20 bases between them. This entry belongs to a study of OX40 agonist ivuxolimab in advanced cancers. Assay used: immunoSEQ multiplex PCR; TCRdb lists only in-frame clones, some missing. Of 65,000 to 80,000 clones listed, 86% are singletons. Findings of the study overall: Certain nonresponders likewise exhibited a low normalized T-cell clonal expansion. Relative to CD4+ cells, CD8+ T cells on average had more expanded clones.

The chain uses TRBV11-2 and TRBJ2-7; TRBD2 might be the D (7 bases). Sequenced material: CD4+ or CD8+ T cells sorted from blood, taken in a trial of the OX40 agonist ivuxolimab. The sequence was obtained from an adult with an advanced solid tumor such as melanoma, head and neck, liver or kidney cancer. The CDR3 DNA follows: TGTGCCAGCAGCAGGGGGGGTAGCGGACTCATCTACGAGCAGTACTTC. As protein: CASSRGGSGLIYEQYF.